What follows are 30 T cell receptor beta chains derived from one specimen sequenced in a study of blood T cell repertoires in COVID-19. This table comes from immunoSEQ multiplex PCR, and its TCRdb copy is limited to in-frame clones, with some not included. Of about 120,000 clones in the sample, roughly 80% were seen once. Sequences were obtained from peripheral blood. The receptors shown here come from a man in his fifties with acute or convalescent COVID-19.

This rearrangement joins TRBV19 to TRBJ1-1; D unresolved. V was pared by 5 bases and J by 8 bases, with 15 bases between. Per germline, CDR1 LNHDA and CDR2 SQIVND (reference sequence). This CDR3 is built from 13 residues. This CDR3 reads CASSFPGYREAFF. DNA for the CDR3: TGTGCCAGTAGTTTCCCGGGTTACCGAGAAGCTTTCTTT.

This rearrangement joins TRBV7-2 to TRBJ2-2, with 8 bases that match TRBD2. The CDR3 sequence is 17 residues long. In germline, CDR1 is SGHTA, CDR2 FQGNSA. The junction had 9 bases not matched to a gene; V was cut back by 5 bases and J by 1 base. The CDR3 here is CASSPGVRGENTGELFF. DNA for the CDR3: TGTGCCAGCAGCCCGGGCGTGCGGGGGGAGAACACCGGGGAGCTGTTTTTT.

This clone was observed a handful of times. The chain uses TRBV12-5 and TRBJ2-1; 8 bases are shared with TRBD1. V shed 4 bases and J 12 bases; nucleotides not matched to a gene: 8. Germline CDR1 and CDR2: LGHNT and FRNRAP. The CDR3 has 13 residues. In DNA, the CDR3 is TGTGCTAGTGGTTCCCCGACAGGGGAGCCGCAGTTCTTC. This translates into CASGSPTGEPQFF.

This clone has just a few counts. The gene calls are TRBV5-1 and TRBJ1-6; D unresolved. The V end lost 0 bases, the J end lost 9 bases, and 10 bases lay between the germline ends. Germline V gene lookup returns CDR1 SGHRS and CDR2 YFSETQ. This CDR3 contains 14 residues. As DNA, the CDR3 is TGCGCCAGCAGCTTGGATGGTTCGGGTTCACCCCTCCACTTT. It codes for CASSLDGSGSPLHF.

This clone showed up just once. The rearrangement joins TRBV4-1 to TRBJ1-2, with 8 bases fitting TRBD1. Germline CDR1 MGHRA, CDR2 YSYEKL. V was pared by 0 bases and J by 4 bases, with 7 bases of the junction left unmatched. The CDR3 has 16 residues. Here the CDR3 reads CASSQDPGQASYGYTF. DNA for the CDR3: TGCGCCAGCAGCCAAGATCCGGGACAGGCTTCCTATGGCTACACCTTC.

This clone occurred once. The chain has TRBV5-6 and TRBJ1-2, with a weak D call TRBD1 (5 bases). This CDR3 is 15 amino acids long. V lost 1 base to trimming and J lost 4 bases, with 14 bases between them. CDR1 is SGHDT and CDR2 is YYEEEE in the germline V gene. Here the CDR3 reads CASSLSPGSGYGYTF. The CDR3 bases are TGTGCCAGCAGCTTGTCCCCAGGGTCGGGCTATGGCTACACCTTC.

This clone was detected a few times. The chain has TRBV28 and TRBJ2-1; a possible D gene is TRBD2 (6 bases). Trimming took off 7 bases at V and 4 bases at J, with 14 bases between the two ends. CDR1 MDHEN and CDR2 SYDVKM come from the germline V gene. The CDR3 is 14 residues long. The CDR3 sequence: CASNEASVYNEQFF. The CDR3 DNA reads as TGTGCCAGCAATGAGGCTAGCGTGTACAATGAGCAGTTCTTC.

In DNA, the CDR3 is TGTGCCAGCAGTGAAGCCAAGGACAGGGGGGACACCGGGGAGCTGTTTTTT. Its protein product is CASSEAKDRGDTGELFF. The chain couples TRBV2 to TRBJ2-2; 10 nucleotides match TRBD1. Germline lookup yields CDR1 SNHLY and CDR2 FYNNEI. V lost 0 bases, J lost 3 bases, and 4 bases stayed unmatched. The CDR3 is made up of 17 amino acids.

V is TRBV5-1 and J is TRBJ1-2, with 10 bases fitting TRBD1. Per germline, CDR1 SGHRS and CDR2 YFSETQ. The junction had 6 bases not matched to a gene; V was cut back by 4 bases and J by 6 bases. CDR3 length: 14 amino acids. This CDR3 is CASSPDRGLDGYTF. The DNA of the CDR3 is TGCGCCAGCAGCCCGGACAGGGGGTTGGATGGCTACACCTTC.

This clone was found a few times. This chain connects TRBV28 to TRBJ1-2; D might be TRBD1 (6 bases). The V gene's germline CDR1 is MDHEN and CDR2 SYDVKM. V was trimmed by 6 bases and J by 2 bases, leaving 10 bases between them. This CDR3 has 13 residues. CDR3: CASRPGQNYGYTF. The CDR3 DNA is TGTGCCAGCAGACCTGGACAGAACTATGGCTACACCTTC.

The chain employs TRBV5-1 and TRBJ2-1, with TRBD2 identical over 7 bases. The CDR3 spans 14 residues. Trimming took 1 base from V and 5 from J; bases not matched to a gene: 3. Germline V CDR1 and CDR2: SGHRS, YFSETQ. CDR3 in DNA: TGCGCCAGCAGCTTGACTAGCGTAAACAATGAGCAGTTCTTC. This sequence encodes CASSLTSVNNEQFF.

The chain employs TRBV5-6 and TRBJ1-2; the match to TRBD1 covers 10 bases. There are 16 residues in the CDR3. CDR1 is SGHDT, CDR2 YYEEEE, per germline. V lost 5 bases to trimming and J lost 0 bases; unmatched junction nucleotides: 7. CDR3 in amino acids: CASRQGQGRPNYGYTF. The CDR3 nucleotides are TGTGCCAGCAGACAGGGACAGGGGCGGCCTAACTATGGCTACACCTTC. The complete variable domain, with remaining parts taken from reference TRBV5-6 and TRBJ1-2, reads DAGVTQSPTHLIKTRGQQVTLRCSPKSGHDTVSWYQQALGQGPQFIFQYYEEEERQRGNFPDRFSGHQFPNYSSELNVNALLLGDSALYLCASRQGQGRPNYGYTFGSGTRLTVV.

The rearrangement joins TRBV5-1 to TRBJ1-1; 8 bases map to TRBD1. From germline, CDR1 is SGHRS and CDR2 YFSETQ. The V gene end was trimmed by 3 bases and the J gene end by 8 bases; junction bases not matched to a gene: 6. The CDR3 covers 13 residues. CDR3 protein: CASSSDRGEEAFF. The CDR3 region has the DNA TGCGCCAGCAGCTCCGACAGGGGCGAAGAAGCTTTCTTT. The full variable domain, rest sourced from reference TRBV5-1 and TRBJ1-1, is KAGVTQTPRYLIKTRGQQVTLSCSPISGHRSVSWYQQTPGQGLQFLFEYFSETQRNKGNFPGRFSGRQFSNSRSEMNVSTLELGDSALYLCASSSDRGEEAFFGQGTRLTVV.

The chain combines TRBV3-1 (or the pseudogene TRBV3-2) with TRBJ1-6; D is unclear. The CDR3 length is 14 residues. The V gene lost 1 base and the J gene lost 6 bases, with 7 bases spanning the gap. The V gene's germline CDR1 is LGHDT and CDR2 YNNKEL (reference sequence). In DNA, the CDR3 is TGTGCCAGCAGCCAAGGTTCAGGTAATTCACCCCTCCACTTT. Protein product: CASSQGSGNSPLHF.

Notes on this clone: One end of the junction is discordant with germline, which a read error may explain. The chain links TRBV6-5 to TRBJ1-1; D call uncertain. This CDR3 region has 14 residues. CDR1 is MNHEY, CDR2 SVGAGI, per germline. The CDR3 loop is CASSYVGGNTKAFF. CDR3 DNA: TGTGCCAGCAGCTACGTCGGTGGAAACACTAAAGCTTTCTTT.

In its sample, this clone was seen a few times. The chain links TRBV5-6 to TRBJ1-6; 7 bases match TRBD1. Germline values: CDR1 SGHDT, CDR2 YYEEEE. Germline trimming cut 2 bases from V and 7 bases from J; bases unmatched to any gene: 9. This CDR3 has 16 amino acids. CDR3 region: CASSFDTGTANSPLHF. The CDR3 nucleotides are TGTGCCAGCAGCTTTGATACCGGGACAGCGAATTCACCCCTCCACTTT.

The chain recombines TRBV5-1 with TRBJ1-2; TRBD1 is a possible D gene (5 bases). CDR3 size: 15 residues. V was shortened by 4 bases and J by 4 bases, with 17 bases between the two germline ends. CDR1 and CDR2 from the germline V gene are SGHRS and YFSETQ. The chain's CDR3 is CASSAAQGVIYGYTF. The CDR3 DNA reads as TGCGCCAGCAGCGCGGCACAAGGGGTGATCTATGGCTACACCTTC.

The rearrangement links TRBV5-1 to TRBJ1-2; TRBD1 aligns across 10 bases. Germline CDR1 and CDR2: SGHRS and YFSETQ. CDR3 length: 16 amino acids. Trimming removed 5 bases from V and 7 bases from J; junction bases left unmatched: 14. Written as DNA, the CDR3 is TGCGCCAGCAGTCTACCTAAGGGACAGGGGATTGGTGGCTACACCTTC. It specifies CASSLPKGQGIGGYTF.

V gene TRBV27 combines with J gene TRBJ2-1, with 15 bases fitting TRBD2. The CDR3 runs to 16 residues. Germline values: CDR1 MNHEY, CDR2 SMNVEV (reference sequence). V gave up 6 bases and J gave up 9 bases; unmatched junction bases: 9. The CDR3: CASRPGLAGGPREQFF. The CDR3, as DNA: TGTGCCAGCAGGCCCGGACTAGCGGGGGGGCCGCGTGAGCAGTTCTTC.

The chain uses TRBV10-3 and TRBJ2-5; no clear D gene. The CDR3 has 12 residues. Trimming cost V 1 base and J 5 bases, with 5 bases left between them. Germline V gene lookup returns CDR1 ENHRY and CDR2 SYGVKD. In DNA form, the CDR3 reads TGTGCCATCAGTGAGTGGAGCGAGACCCAGTACTTC. It encodes CAISEWSETQYF.

The chain has TRBV7-9 and TRBJ1-3, with no clear D. Trimming pared 1 base from V and 1 base from J, leaving 8 bases between. The CDR3 spans 15 residues. Germline CDR1 and CDR2: SEHNR and FQNEAQ (reference sequence). CDR3 loop: CASSLGAASGNTIYF. The CDR3 DNA reads as TGTGCCAGCAGCTTAGGGGCAGCTTCTGGAAACACCATATATTTT.

Only a few counts were recorded for this clone. The V call is TRBV5-1, the J call TRBJ2-1; D is ambiguous. This CDR3 is 14 amino acids long. The V gene's germline CDR1 is SGHRS and CDR2 YFSETQ. V lost 0 bases and J lost 6, with 10 bases in between. The CDR3 is CASSLGWAGNEQFF. The CDR3 nucleotides are TGCGCCAGCAGCTTGGGATGGGCTGGCAATGAGCAGTTCTTC.

This clone was picked up one time. The chain uses TRBV7-9 and TRBJ1-6; D not certain. V lost 4 bases to trimming and J lost 6 bases, with 13 bases between them. The CDR3 consists of 15 residues. Per the germline V gene, CDR1 is SEHNR and CDR2 is FQNEAQ (reference sequence). The CDR3 sequence is CASSSIEGGNSPLHF. The CDR3, as DNA: TGTGCCAGCAGCTCGATCGAGGGAGGTAATTCACCCCTCCACTTT.

The genes are TRBV7-6 and TRBJ2-5; 8 bases are shared with TRBD1. The CDR3 length is 14 residues. The germline CDR1 and CDR2 sequences are SGHVS and FNYEAQ. V was clipped by 1 base and J by 4 bases; unmatched bases: 2. CDR3 residues: CASSLGQGIETQYF. The CDR3 DNA is TGTGCCAGCAGCTTAGGACAGGGGATAGAGACCCAGTACTTC.

This chain links TRBV28 with TRBJ2-7; TRBD2 matches at 11 bases. This CDR3 spans 14 amino acids. Trimming cost V 7 bases and J 4 bases; bases outside gene matches: 6. Germline-derived CDR1 and CDR2 are MDHEN and SYDVKM. CDR3 sequence (DNA): TGTGCCAGCACAATACTAGCGGGGGTTTACGAGCAGTACTTC. Its protein is CASTILAGVYEQYF.

This sequence joins TRBV24-1 and TRBJ2-1, with 8 nucleotides matching TRBD1. This CDR3 is built from 16 residues. V dropped 3 bases and J dropped 7; count of bases not matched to a gene: 10. Germline V CDR1 and CDR2: KGHDR, SFDVKD. CDR3 region: CATSDNRQGIGNEQFF. The CDR3 DNA reads as TGTGCCACCAGTGATAATAGACAGGGGATCGGGAATGAGCAGTTCTTC.

The V gene is TRBV19, the J gene TRBJ2-1; TRBD1 matches at 7 bases. The CDR3 length is 15 residues. After removal of 5 bases from V and 8 bases from J, the junction contained 12 bases not matched to a gene. Germline V lookup: CDR1 LNHDA, CDR2 SQIVND (reference sequence). CDR3 sequence: CASSWIDRALDEQFF. CDR3 DNA: TGTGCCAGTAGTTGGATAGACAGGGCCTTGGATGAGCAGTTCTTC.

CDR3 nucleotides: TGTGCCAGCAGCCAAGCCCCGGGTATGGCAGGGGACAATTCACCCCTCCACTTT. This sequence encodes CASSQAPGMAGDNSPLHF. V usage is TRBV4-2 and J usage is TRBJ1-6; D might be TRBD1 (6 bases). V was trimmed by 1 base and J by 7 bases, leaving 20 bases between them. The CDR3 is made up of 18 amino acids. CDR1 LGHNA and CDR2 YNFKEQ come from the germline V gene.

The rearrangement links TRBV24-1 to TRBJ2-1; D uncertain. V lost 4 bases, J lost 0 bases, and 12 bases lay in between. CDR3 length: 16 residues. CDR1 and CDR2 from the germline V gene are KGHDR and SFDVKD. The CDR3 region has the DNA TGTGCCACCAGTGACGGAGTCGCCAGCTCCTACAATGAGCAGTTCTTC. Amino acid sequence: CATSDGVASSYNEQFF.

This clone came up once. V gene TRBV6-2 or TRBV6-3 combines with J gene TRBJ2-3; D is ambiguous. Germline assignment: CDR1 MNHEY and CDR2 SVGEGT. The germline V and J ends were trimmed by 0 bases and 4 bases, with 11 bases remaining between them. The CDR3 runs 15 residues. The DNA of the CDR3 is TGTGCCAGCAGTTACTCGAGAGGTATACCAGATACGCAGTATTTT. Translated, it gives CASSYSRGIPDTQYF.